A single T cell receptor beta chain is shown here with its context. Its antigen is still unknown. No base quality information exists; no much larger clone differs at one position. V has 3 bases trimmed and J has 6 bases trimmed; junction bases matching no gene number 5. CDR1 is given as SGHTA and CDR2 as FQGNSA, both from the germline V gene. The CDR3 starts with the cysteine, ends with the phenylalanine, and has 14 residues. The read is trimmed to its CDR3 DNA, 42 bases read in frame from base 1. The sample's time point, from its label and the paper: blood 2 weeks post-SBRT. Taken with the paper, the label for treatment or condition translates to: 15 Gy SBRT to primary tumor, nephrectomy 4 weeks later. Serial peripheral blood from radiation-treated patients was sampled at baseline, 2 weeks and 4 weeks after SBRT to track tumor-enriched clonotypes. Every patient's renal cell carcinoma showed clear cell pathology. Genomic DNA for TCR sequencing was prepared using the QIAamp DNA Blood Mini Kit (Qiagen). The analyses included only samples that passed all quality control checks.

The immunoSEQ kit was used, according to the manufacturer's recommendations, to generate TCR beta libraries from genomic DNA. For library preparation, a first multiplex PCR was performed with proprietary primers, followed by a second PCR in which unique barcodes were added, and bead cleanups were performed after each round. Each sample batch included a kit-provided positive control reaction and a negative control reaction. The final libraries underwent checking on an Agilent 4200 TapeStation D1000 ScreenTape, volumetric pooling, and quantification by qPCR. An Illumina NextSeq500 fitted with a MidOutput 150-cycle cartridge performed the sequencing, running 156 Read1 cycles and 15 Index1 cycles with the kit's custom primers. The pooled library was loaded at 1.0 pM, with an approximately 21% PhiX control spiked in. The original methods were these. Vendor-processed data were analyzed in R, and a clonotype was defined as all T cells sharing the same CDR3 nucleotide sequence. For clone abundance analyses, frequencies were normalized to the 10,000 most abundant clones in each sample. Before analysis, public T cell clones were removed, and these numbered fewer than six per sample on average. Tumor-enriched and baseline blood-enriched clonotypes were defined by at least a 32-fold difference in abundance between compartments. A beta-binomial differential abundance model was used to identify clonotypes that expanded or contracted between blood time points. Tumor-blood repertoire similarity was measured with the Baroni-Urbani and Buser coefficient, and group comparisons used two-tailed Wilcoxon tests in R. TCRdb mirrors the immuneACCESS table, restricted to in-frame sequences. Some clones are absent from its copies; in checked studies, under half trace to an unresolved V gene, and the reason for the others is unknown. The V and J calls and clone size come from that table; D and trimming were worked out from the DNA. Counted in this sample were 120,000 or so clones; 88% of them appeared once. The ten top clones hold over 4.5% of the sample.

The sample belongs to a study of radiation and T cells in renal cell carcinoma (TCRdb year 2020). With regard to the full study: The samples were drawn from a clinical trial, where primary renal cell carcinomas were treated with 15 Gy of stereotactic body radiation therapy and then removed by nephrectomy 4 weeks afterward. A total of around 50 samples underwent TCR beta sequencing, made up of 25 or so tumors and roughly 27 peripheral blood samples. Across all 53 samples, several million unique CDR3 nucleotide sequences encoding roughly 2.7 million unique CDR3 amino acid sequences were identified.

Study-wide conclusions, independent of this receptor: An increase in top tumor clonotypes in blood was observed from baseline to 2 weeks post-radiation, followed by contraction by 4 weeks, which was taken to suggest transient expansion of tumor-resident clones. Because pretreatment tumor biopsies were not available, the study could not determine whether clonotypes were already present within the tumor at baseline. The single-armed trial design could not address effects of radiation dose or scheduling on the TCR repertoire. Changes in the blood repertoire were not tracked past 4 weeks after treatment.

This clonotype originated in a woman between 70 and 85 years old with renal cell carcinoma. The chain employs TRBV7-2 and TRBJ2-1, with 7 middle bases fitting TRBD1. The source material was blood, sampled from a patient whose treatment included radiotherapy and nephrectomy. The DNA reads TGTGCCAGCAGCTTGTCCGGGACAGTCAATGAGCAGTTCTTC. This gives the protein CASSLSGTVNEQFF.